Only one count was recorded for the clone carrying this T cell receptor beta chain. Its antigen is unknown. These data belong to a study of cytomegalovirus exposure and HLA in healthy donors. For the study at large: The early release's HLA-typed donors yielded approximately 82 million unique TCRs. General study findings and limits: In a later analysis, HLA-associated TCR beta chains were more clonally expanded than equally common others. In a later analysis, TCR beta V- and J-gene trimming showed a link to a missense DCLRE1C variant.

Healthy individuals who donated bone marrow served as the donors. The PCR contained 60 Vbeta and 13 Jbeta primers. Some clones are missing from TCRdb's copy, which holds only in-frame ones; the method was immunoSEQ multiplex PCR. The sample holds a few hundred thousand clones, about 75% seen once. This sequence was found in a man aged 18 to 35 in good health and CMV-seronegative. Specimen: PBMCs.

The CDR3 spells CASGRDRKELPQHF. DNA of the CDR3: TGTGCCAGCGGGAGGGACCGCAAGGAATTGCCCCAGCATTTT. The chain links TRBV7-2 to TRBJ1-5, with a weak D call TRBD1 (5 bases). The length of the CDR3 is 14 residues. Germline V CDR1 and CDR2: SGHTA, FQGNSA. V lost 8 bases to trimming and J lost 9 bases, with 20 bases between them.